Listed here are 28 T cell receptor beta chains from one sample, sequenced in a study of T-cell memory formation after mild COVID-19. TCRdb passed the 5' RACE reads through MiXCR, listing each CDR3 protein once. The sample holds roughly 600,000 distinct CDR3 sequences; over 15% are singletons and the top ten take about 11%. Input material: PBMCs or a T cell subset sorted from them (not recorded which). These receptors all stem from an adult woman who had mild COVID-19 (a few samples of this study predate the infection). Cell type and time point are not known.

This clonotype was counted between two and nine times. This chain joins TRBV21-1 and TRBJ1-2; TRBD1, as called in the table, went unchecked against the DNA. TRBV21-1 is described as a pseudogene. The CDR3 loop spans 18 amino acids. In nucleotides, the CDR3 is TGTGCCAGCAGCAAAGGAGGGGTAGGGGGCCACCCCTCTATGGGGGACACCTTC. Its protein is CASSKGGVGGHPSMGDTF.

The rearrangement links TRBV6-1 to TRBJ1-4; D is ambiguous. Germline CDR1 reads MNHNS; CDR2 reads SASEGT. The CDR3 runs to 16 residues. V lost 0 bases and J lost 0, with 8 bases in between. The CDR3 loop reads CASSEARKATNEKLFF. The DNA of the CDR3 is TGTGCCAGCAGTGAAGCAAGGAAAGCAACTAATGAAAAACTGTTTTTT.

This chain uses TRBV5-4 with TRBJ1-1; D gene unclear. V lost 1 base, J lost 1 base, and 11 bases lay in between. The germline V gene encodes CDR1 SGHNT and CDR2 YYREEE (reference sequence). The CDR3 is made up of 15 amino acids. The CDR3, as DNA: TGTGCCAGCAGCTTGTTCGGGCTCGCGAACACTGAAGCTTTCTTT. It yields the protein CASSLFGLANTEAFF. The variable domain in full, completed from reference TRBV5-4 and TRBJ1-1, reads ETGVTQSPTHLIKTRGQQVTLRCSSQSGHNTVSWYQQALGQGPQFIFQYYREEENGRGNFPPRFSGLQFPNYSSELNVNALELDDSALYLCASSLFGLANTEAFFGQGTRLTVV.

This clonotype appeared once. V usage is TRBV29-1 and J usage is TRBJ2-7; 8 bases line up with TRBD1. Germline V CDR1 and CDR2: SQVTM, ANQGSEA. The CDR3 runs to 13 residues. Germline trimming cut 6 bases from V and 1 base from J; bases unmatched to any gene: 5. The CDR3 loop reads CSVWTGRSYEQYF. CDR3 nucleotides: TGCAGCGTCTGGACAGGGAGGTCCTACGAGCAGTACTTC.

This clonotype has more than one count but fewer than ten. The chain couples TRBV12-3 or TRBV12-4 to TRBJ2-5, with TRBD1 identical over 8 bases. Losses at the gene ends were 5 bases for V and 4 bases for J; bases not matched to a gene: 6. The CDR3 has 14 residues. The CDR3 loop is CASSRRQGIETQYF. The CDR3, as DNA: TGTGCCAGCAGTCGACGACAGGGGATAGAGACCCAGTACTTC.

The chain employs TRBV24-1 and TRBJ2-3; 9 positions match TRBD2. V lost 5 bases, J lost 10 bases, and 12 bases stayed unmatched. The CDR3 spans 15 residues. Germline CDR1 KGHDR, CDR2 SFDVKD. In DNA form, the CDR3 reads TGTGCCACCAGTGTGGGACTAGCTCTTCCCGGTGCGCAGTATTTT. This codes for CATSVGLALPGAQYF.

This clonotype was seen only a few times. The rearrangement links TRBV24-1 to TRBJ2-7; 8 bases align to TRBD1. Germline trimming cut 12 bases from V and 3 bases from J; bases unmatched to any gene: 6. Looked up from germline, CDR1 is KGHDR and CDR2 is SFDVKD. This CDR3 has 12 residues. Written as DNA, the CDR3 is TGTGCCGCCCAGACAGGGGACTACGAGCAGTACTTC. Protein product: CAAQTGDYEQYF.

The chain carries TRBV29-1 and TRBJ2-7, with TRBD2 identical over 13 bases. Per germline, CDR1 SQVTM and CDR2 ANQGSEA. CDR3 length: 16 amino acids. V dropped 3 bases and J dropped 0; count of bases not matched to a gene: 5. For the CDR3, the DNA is TGCAGCGTTGAGGGTGGACTAGCGGGGGTCTCCTACGAGCAGTACTTC. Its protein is CSVEGGLAGVSYEQYF.

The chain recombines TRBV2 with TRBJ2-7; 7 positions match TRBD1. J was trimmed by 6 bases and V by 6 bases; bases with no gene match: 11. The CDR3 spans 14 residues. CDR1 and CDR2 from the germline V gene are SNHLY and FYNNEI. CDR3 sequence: CASRKGARAPEQYF. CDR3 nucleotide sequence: TGTGCCAGCAGGAAGGGGGCGAGGGCACCCGAGCAGTACTTC. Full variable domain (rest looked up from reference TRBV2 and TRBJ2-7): EPEVTQTPSHQVTQMGQEVILRCVPISNHLYFYWYRQILGQKVEFLVSFYNNEISEKSEIFDDQFSVERPDGSNFTLKIRSTKLEDSAMYFCASRKGARAPEQYFGPGTRLTVT.

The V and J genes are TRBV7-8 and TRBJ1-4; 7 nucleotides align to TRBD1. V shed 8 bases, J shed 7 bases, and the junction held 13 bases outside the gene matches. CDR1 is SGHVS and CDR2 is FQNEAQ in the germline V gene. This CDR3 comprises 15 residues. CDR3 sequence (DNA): TGTGCCAGCTCCAGCCCCCGGGACAGTCTTGAAAAACTGTTTTTT. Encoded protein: CASSSPRDSLEKLFF.

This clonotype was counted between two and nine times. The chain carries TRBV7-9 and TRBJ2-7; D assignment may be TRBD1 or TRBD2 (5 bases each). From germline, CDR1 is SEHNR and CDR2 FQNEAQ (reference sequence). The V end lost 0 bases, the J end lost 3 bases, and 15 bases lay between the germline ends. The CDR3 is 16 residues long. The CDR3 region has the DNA TGTGCCAGCAGCTTAGCGCAGGCAGGGACCCTCTACGAGCAGTACTTC. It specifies CASSLAQAGTLYEQYF.

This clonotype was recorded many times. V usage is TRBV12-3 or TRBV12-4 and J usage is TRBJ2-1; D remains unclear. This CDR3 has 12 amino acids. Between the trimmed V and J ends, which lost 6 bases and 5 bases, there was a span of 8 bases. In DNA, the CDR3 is TGTGCCAGCAGACAGAGAGACAATGAGCAGTTCTTC. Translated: CASRQRDNEQFF.

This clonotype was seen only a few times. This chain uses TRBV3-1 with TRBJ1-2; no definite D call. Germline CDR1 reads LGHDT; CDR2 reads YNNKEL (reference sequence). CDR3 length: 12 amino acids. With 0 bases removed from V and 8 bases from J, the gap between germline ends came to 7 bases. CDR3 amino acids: CASSQDLRGYTF. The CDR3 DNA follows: TGTGCCAGCAGCCAAGATCTGCGGGGCTACACCTTC.

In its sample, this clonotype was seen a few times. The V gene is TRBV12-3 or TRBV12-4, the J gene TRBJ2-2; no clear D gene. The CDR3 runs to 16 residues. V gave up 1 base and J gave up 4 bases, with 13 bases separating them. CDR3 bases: TGTGCCAGCAGTTTAGAGGGCCTTGGCGGCACCGGGGAGCTGTTTTTT. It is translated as CASSLEGLGGTGELFF.

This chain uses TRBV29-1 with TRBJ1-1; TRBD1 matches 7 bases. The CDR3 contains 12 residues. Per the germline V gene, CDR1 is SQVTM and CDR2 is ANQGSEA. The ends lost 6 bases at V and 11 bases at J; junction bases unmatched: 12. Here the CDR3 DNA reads TGCAGCGTGCGACAGGGACTACTTGGGGCTTTCTTT. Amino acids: CSVRQGLLGAFF.

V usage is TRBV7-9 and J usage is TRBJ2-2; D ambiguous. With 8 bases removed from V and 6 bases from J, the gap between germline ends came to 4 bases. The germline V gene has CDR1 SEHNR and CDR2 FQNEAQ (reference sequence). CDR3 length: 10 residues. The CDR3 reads CASFSGELFF. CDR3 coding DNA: TGTGCCAGCTTTTCCGGGGAGCTGTTTTTT.

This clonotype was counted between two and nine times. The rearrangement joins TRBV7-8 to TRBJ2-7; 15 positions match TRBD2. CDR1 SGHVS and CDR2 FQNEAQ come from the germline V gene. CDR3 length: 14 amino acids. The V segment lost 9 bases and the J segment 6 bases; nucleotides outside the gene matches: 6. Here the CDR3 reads CASWGLAGGGEQYF. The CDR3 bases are TGTGCCAGTTGGGGACTAGCGGGGGGAGGCGAGCAGTACTTC.

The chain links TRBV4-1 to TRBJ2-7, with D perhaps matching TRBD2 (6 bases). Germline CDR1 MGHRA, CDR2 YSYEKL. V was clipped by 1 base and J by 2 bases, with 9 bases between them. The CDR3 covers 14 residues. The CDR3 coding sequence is TGCGCCAGCAGCCAAGGGCGGGGAGCCTACGAGCAGTACTTC. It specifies CASSQGRGAYEQYF.

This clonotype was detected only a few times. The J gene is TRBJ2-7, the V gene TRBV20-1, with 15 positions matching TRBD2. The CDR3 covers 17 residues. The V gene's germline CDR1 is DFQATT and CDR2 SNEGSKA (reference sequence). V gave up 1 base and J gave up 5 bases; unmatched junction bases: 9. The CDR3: CSARAPGLAGGTDEQYF. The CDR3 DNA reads TGCAGTGCTAGAGCCCCGGGACTAGCGGGGGGCACGGACGAGCAGTACTTC.

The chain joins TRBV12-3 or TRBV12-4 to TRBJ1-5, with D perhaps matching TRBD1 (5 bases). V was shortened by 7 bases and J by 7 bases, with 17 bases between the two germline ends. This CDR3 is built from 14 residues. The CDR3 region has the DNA TGTGCCAGCAATGGGATGGGGGGGTACCAGCCCCAGCATTTT. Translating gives CASNGMGGYQPQHF.

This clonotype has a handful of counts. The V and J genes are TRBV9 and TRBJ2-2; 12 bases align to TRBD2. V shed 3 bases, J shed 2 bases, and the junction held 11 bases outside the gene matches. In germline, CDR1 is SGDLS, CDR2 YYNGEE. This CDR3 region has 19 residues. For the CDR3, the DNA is TGTGCCAGCAGCGCGGGAGTCCTAGCGGGAGGGCCAAACACCGGGGAGCTGTTTTTT. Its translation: CASSAGVLAGGPNTGELFF.

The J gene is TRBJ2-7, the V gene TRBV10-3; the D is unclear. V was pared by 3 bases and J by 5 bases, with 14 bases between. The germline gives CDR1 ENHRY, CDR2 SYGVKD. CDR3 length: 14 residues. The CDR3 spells CAISEGRESNEQYF. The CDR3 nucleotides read TGTGCCATCAGTGAAGGAAGAGAGTCCAACGAGCAGTACTTC.

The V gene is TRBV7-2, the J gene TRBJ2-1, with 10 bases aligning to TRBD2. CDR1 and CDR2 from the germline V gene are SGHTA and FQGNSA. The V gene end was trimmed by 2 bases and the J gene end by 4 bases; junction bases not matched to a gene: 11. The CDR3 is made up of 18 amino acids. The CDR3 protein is CASSLSGLAGVGYNEQFF. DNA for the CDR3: TGTGCCAGCAGCTTATCTGGCCTAGCGGGAGTCGGTTACAATGAGCAGTTCTTC.

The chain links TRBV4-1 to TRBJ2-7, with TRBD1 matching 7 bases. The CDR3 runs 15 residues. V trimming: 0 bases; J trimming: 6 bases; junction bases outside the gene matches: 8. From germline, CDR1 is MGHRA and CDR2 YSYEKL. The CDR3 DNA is TGCGCCAGCAGCCAAGATAATTTTGACAGGGTCGAGCAGTACTTC. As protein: CASSQDNFDRVEQYF.

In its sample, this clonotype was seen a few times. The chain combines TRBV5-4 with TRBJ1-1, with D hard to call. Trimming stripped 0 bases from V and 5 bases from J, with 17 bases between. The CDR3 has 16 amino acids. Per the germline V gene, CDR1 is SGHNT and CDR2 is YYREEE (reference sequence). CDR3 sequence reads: CASSLGGSASETEAFF. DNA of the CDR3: TGTGCCAGCAGCTTGGGGGGTAGCGCCTCGGAGACTGAAGCTTTCTTT.

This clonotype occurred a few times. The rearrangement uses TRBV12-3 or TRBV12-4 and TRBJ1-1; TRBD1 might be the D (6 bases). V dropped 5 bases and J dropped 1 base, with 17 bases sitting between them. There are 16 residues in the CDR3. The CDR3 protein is CASSPWGGGRNTEAFF. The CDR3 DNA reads TGTGCCAGCAGTCCGTGGGGGGGGGGCCGGAACACTGAAGCTTTCTTT.

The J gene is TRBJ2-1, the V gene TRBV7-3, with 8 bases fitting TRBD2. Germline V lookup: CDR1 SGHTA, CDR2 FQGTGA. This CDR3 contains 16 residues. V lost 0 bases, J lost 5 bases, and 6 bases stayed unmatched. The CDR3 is CASSLTFGRADNEQFF. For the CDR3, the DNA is TGTGCCAGCAGCTTAACCTTCGGGAGGGCGGACAATGAGCAGTTCTTC.

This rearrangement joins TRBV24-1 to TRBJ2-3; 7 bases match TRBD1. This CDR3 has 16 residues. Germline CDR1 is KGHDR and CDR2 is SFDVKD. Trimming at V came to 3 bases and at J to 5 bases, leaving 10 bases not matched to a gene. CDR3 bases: TGTGCCACCAGTGATCTAGGGGGCGAGGGTGGAGATACGCAGTATTTT. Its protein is CATSDLGGEGGDTQYF.